A single sample gave rise to the 4 T cell receptor beta chains below, sequenced in a study of PD-L1 blockade in urothelial cancer. Time point noted: peripheral blood 6 weeks after treatment start. Here immunoSEQ multiplex PCR was the method, and the copy in TCRdb shows in-frame clones only, minus some. The repertoire consists of roughly 40,000 clones, with 91% occurring once and the leading ten covering less than 9.5%. This sample comprised PBMCs, obtained around atezolizumab (anti-PD-L1) treatment. The receptor set was obtained from a man between 65 and 85 years old with urothelial cancer.

V is TRBV9 and J is TRBJ2-2; 15 bases map to TRBD2. The CDR3 covers 15 residues. Germline V gene sequence: CDR1 SGDLS, CDR2 YYNGEE. V shed 2 bases, J shed 8 bases, and the junction held 1 base outside the gene matches. As DNA, the CDR3 is TGTGCCAGCAGCGTTGGGACTAGCGGGAGGGGGGAGCTGTTTTTT. This codes for CASSVGTSGRGELFF.

This rearrangement joins TRBV2 to TRBJ1-1; TRBD1 is a possible D gene (5 bases). V was cut by 10 bases and J by 2 bases, with 11 bases left in between. The CDR3 totals 12 residues. CDR1 is SNHLY, CDR2 FYNNEI, per germline. The CDR3 reads CATRDSNTEAFF. Written as DNA, the CDR3 is TGTGCCACCCGGGACTCAAACACTGAAGCTTTCTTT.

The CDR3 nucleotides are TGTGCCAGCAGTTTTTTGGCTAGCGGCTCCTACGAGCAGTACTTC. It specifies CASSFLASGSYEQYF. The chain employs TRBV28 and TRBJ2-7, with TRBD2 identical over 7 bases. CDR3 length equals 15 residues. V lost 3 bases and J lost 0; bases outside the gene matches: 5. Germline V lookup: CDR1 MDHEN, CDR2 SYDVKM.

V is TRBV19 and J is TRBJ2-1, with D perhaps TRBD2 (5 bases). Trimming took 4 bases from V and 0 from J, leaving 10 bases between them. This CDR3 contains 15 residues. Germline V CDR1 and CDR2: LNHDA, SQIVND (reference sequence). CDR3 nucleotides: TGTGCCAGTAGTACCCGAGGGCCCTCCTACAATGAGCAGTTCTTC. Translating it yields CASSTRGPSYNEQFF.